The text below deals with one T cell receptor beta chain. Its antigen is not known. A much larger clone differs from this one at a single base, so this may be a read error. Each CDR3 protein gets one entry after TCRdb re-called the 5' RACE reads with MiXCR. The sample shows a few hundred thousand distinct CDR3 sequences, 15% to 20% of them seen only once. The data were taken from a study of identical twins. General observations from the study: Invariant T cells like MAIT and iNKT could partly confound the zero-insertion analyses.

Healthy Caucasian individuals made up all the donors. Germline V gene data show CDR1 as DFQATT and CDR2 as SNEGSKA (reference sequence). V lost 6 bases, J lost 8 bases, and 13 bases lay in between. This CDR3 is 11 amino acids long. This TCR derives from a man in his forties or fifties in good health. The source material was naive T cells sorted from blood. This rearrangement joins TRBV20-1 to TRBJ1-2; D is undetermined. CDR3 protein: CSAGGDGGYTF. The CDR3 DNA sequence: TGCAGTGCCGGCGGTGATGGCGGCTACACCTTC.